Below, 7 T cell receptor beta chains from the same sample are listed, as sequenced in a study of T-cell memory formation after mild COVID-19 listed by TCRdb under 2021. Library method: 5' RACE. The listed sequencing device is Illumina NovaSeq 6000. TCRdb itself trimmed the public reads at Q25 with fastp, ran MiXCR and retained productive beta chains. Each entry merges the rows of one CDR3 protein and shows their most common DNA and genes. The sample has 30,000 to 45,000 distinct CDR3 sequences on record, approximately 10% of them singletons. The ten most abundant clones make up 25% to 30% of the sample. Sample: PBMCs or a T cell subset sorted from them (not recorded which). These receptors originate from a man younger than 35 who had mild COVID-19 (a few samples of this study predate the infection). The sample titles of this study are shuffled in the database, so cell type and time point are left out; the donor was told from shared clones.

This clonotype was picked up many times. The V gene is TRBV5-5, the J gene TRBJ2-7; D unresolved. This CDR3 has 13 residues. Looked up from germline, CDR1 is SGHKS and CDR2 is YYEKEE (reference sequence). Trimming left V 2 bases short and J 4 bases short, with 10 bases between. The DNA of the CDR3 is TGTGCCAGCAGCTTATTCGGACCTTACGAGCAGTACGTC. It is translated as CASSLFGPYEQYV.

The rearrangement uses TRBV10-2 and TRBJ1-2; D unresolved. Trimming shortened V by 8 bases and J by 0 bases, and 10 bases separated the two germline ends. The germline CDR1 and CDR2 sequences are WSHSY and SAAADI. The CDR3 runs 13 residues. The CDR3 is CASGVGTNYGYTF. In DNA, the CDR3 is TGCGCCAGCGGAGTGGGGACTAACTATGGCTACACCTTC.

A word on this clonotype: A much bigger clone sits one base away, suggesting this may be a read error. This rearrangement joins TRBV7-9 to TRBJ1-1; D not certain. Germline CDR1 is SEHNR and CDR2 is FQNEAQ (reference sequence). V lost 10 bases and J lost 1, with 13 bases in between. CDR3 length: 13 residues. CDR3 DNA: TGTGCCACGGAGAGACTTCAGAACACTGAAGCTTTCTTT. It encodes CATERLQNTEAFF. Full variable domain (remainder filled in from reference TRBV7-9 and TRBJ1-1): DTGVSQNPRHKITKRGQNVTFRCDPISEHNRLYWYRQTLGQGPEFLTYFQNEAQLEKSRLLSDRFSAERPKGSFSTLEIQRTEQGDSAMYLCATERLQNTEAFFGQGTRLTVV.

This clonotype was picked up many times. The gene calls are TRBV5-1 and TRBJ2-3; unclear D gene. The ends were cut back, 6 bases at V and 5 bases at J, with 16 bases in the middle. This CDR3 is 14 amino acids long. Germline lookup yields CDR1 SGHRS and CDR2 YFSETQ. The CDR3 protein is CASNDPGSQDTQYF. Here the CDR3 DNA reads TGCGCCAGCAACGACCCGGGCAGCCAAGATACGCAGTATTTT.

Many counts were recorded for this clonotype. This rearrangement joins TRBV24-1 to TRBJ2-2, with 11 nucleotides matching TRBD2. CDR3 length: 17 amino acids. From germline, CDR1 is KGHDR and CDR2 SFDVKD. After removal of 5 bases from V and 5 bases from J, the junction contained 9 bases not matched to a gene. This chain's CDR3 is CATSATSGEATTGELFF. The CDR3 DNA follows: TGTGCCACCAGTGCGACTAGCGGGGAGGCTACTACCGGGGAGCTGTTTTTT.

This clonotype was seen repeatedly, ten times or more. The gene calls are TRBV7-9 and TRBJ2-5; D gene ambiguous. With 6 bases removed from V and 3 bases from J, the gap between germline ends came to 8 bases. CDR1 is SEHNR and CDR2 is FQNEAQ in the germline V gene (reference sequence). There are 12 residues in the CDR3. CDR3 region: CASSRAEETQYF. DNA for the CDR3: TGTGCCAGCAGTCGGGCAGAAGAGACCCAGTACTTC.

This clonotype appeared many times. J is TRBJ2-7 and V is TRBV19; 7 positions agree with TRBD1. The germline CDR1 and CDR2 sequences are LNHDA and SQIVND (reference sequence). V shed 5 bases and J 0 bases; nucleotides not matched to a gene: 4. This CDR3 is built from 14 residues. The CDR3 loop reads CASSHQGVSYEQYF. CDR3 nucleotides: TGTGCCAGTAGTCACCAGGGGGTCTCCTACGAGCAGTACTTC. Complete variable domain (other parts from reference TRBV19 and TRBJ2-7): DGGITQSPKYLFRKEGQNVTLSCEQNLNHDAMYWYRQDPGQGLRLIYYSQIVNDFQKGDIAEGYSVSREKKESFPLTVTSAQKNPTAFYLCASSHQGVSYEQYFGPGTRLTVT.